Listed below are T cell receptor beta chains from one sample, sequenced in a study of shared clonotypes between healthy human individuals. Profiled with immunoSEQ multiplex PCR; TCRdb holds only in-frame clones, not every one. The table includes roughly 810,000 clones, about 96% detected once. Sample: naive CD8+ T cells sorted from blood. The receptors come from a man younger than 40 in good health. Both conserved end residues are part of each CDR3. The D gene is left open where the match is weak. Size is stated for part of the rows, as once, few or many counts, or as a class when the clone is expanded.

v_call	j_call	d_call	clone_size	cdr3_length	cdr3_aa	cdr3_nt
TRBV11-2	TRBJ2-3	.	.	16	CASSLVDTASTDTQYF	TGTGCCAGCAGCTTAGTGGACACCGCTAGCACAGATACGCAGTATTTT
TRBV6-1	TRBJ1-1	.	.	13	CASSEAPHTEAFF	TGTGCCAGCAGTGAAGCGCCCCACACTGAAGCTTTCTTT
TRBV7-6	TRBJ2-7	TRBD1	once	16	CASSLGAGTDIYEQYF	TGTGCCAGCAGCTTAGGTGCAGGGACAGACATATACGAGCAGTACTTC
TRBV4-3	TRBJ1-2	.	.	15	CASSQERAGAPGYTF	TGCGCCAGCAGCCAAGAAAGGGCAGGGGCGCCCGGCTACACCTTC
TRBV27	TRBJ2-3	.	.	17	CASSSPGLPFSTDTQYF	TGTGCCAGCAGTTCCCCGGGACTCCCCTTCAGCACAGATACGCAGTATTTT
TRBV5-5	TRBJ2-3	.	.	12	CASSLKGDTQYF	TGTGCCAGCAGCTTGAAGGGCGATACGCAGTATTTT
TRBV25-1	TRBJ2-1	TRBD2	.	12	CASRVGGDEQFF	TGTGCCAGCAGGGTGGGAGGGGATGAGCAGTTCTTC
TRBV15	TRBJ2-1	.	once	13	CATSRPMRNEQFF	TGTGCCACCAGCAGACCTATGCGTAATGAGCAGTTCTTC
TRBV4-1	TRBJ2-7	TRBD2	.	15	CASSQVSGRAGEQYF	TGCGCCAGCAGCCAAGTCAGCGGGAGGGCGGGGGAGCAGTACTTC
TRBV5-5	TRBJ2-7	.	.	13	CASSWGIAYEQYF	TGTGCCAGCAGCTGGGGGATCGCCTACGAGCAGTACTTC
TRBV2	TRBJ1-5	.	.	15	CASSEWGQDGQPQHF	TGTGCCAGCAGTGAATGGGGGCAGGACGGGCAGCCCCAGCATTTT
TRBV28	TRBJ1-5	.	once	14	CASSFFGSNQPQHF	TGTGCCAGCAGTTTTTTTGGCAGCAATCAGCCCCAGCATTTT
TRBV14	TRBJ1-2	.	few	14	CASSQDTTNYGYTF	TGTGCCAGCAGCCAAGATACGACAAACTATGGCTACACCTTC
TRBV27	TRBJ2-1	.	.	13	CASSLGVSNEQFF	TGTGCCAGCAGTTTAGGCGTCTCCAATGAGCAGTTCTTC
TRBV9	TRBJ1-3	.	.	16	CASSPSGRGSGNTIYF	TGTGCCAGCAGCCCTAGTGGACGGGGCTCTGGAAACACCATATATTTT
TRBV5-4	TRBJ2-1	TRBD2	.	17	CASSSGASGRANNEQFF	TGTGCCAGCAGCTCGGGAGCTAGCGGGAGGGCTAACAATGAGCAGTTCTTC
TRBV27	TRBJ2-7	TRBD2	.	15	CASSLSGGTGGEQYF	TGTGCCAGCAGTTTAAGCGGGGGGACGGGAGGCGAGCAGTACTTC
TRBV5-4	TRBJ2-3	.	.	12	CASSLVPDTQYF	TGTGCCAGCAGCTTGGTACCCGATACGCAGTATTTT
TRBV11-2	TRBJ2-1	.	.	13	CASSLVVLNEQFF	TGTGCCAGCAGCTTAGTGGTCCTAAATGAGCAGTTCTTC
TRBV5-6	TRBJ2-3	.	.	16	CASTPGSGVWGDTQYF	TGTGCCAGCACCCCCGGGTCGGGAGTTTGGGGAGATACGCAGTATTTT
TRBV7-2	TRBJ2-1	.	.	14	CASSEGLTANEQFF	TGTGCCAGTTCGGAGGGGTTAACGGCCAATGAGCAGTTCTTC
TRBV5-1	TRBJ2-1	.	.	15	CASSPTGLFYNEQFF	TGCGCCAGCAGCCCCACCGGGTTGTTCTACAATGAGCAGTTCTTC
TRBV29-1	TRBJ2-7	.	once	13	CSVLSSVDYEQYF	TGCAGCGTTCTTTCTAGCGTTGACTACGAGCAGTACTTC
TRBV12-5	TRBJ2-3	.	once	11	CASSATDTQYF	TGTGCTAGTTCCGCCACAGATACGCAGTATTTT
TRBV28	TRBJ2-7	TRBD2	once	18	CASSLQGLAGVYTKGQYF	TGTGCCAGCAGTTTACAGGGACTAGCGGGAGTTTATACGAAGGGGCAGTACTTC
TRBV21-1	TRBJ1-2	.	.	16	CASSKDRKHQNYGYTF	TGTGCCAGCAGCAAGGACCGTAAGCATCAAAACTATGGCTACACCTTC